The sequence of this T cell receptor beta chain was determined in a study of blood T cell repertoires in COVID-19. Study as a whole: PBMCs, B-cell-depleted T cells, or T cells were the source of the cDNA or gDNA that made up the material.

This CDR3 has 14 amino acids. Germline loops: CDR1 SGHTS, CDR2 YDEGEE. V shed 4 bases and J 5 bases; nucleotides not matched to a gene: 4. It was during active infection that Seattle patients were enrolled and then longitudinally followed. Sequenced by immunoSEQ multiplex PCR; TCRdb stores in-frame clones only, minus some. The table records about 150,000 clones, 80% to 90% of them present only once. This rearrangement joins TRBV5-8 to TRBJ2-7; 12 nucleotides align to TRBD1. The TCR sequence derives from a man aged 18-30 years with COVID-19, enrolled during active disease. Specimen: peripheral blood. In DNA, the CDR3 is TGTGCCAGCAGCAAGGGACAGGGGGCCGACGAGCAGTACTTC. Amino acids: CASSKGQGADEQYF.